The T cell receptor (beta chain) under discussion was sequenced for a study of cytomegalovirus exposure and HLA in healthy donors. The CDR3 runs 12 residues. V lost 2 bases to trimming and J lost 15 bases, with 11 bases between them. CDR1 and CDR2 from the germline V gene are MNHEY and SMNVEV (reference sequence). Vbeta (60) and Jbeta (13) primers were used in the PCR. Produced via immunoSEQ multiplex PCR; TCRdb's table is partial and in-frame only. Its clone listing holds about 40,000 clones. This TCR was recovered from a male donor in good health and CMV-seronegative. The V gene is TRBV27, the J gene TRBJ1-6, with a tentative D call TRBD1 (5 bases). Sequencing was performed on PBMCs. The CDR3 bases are TGTGCCAGCAGTTTACAGGGAAGGGTCCTCCACTTT. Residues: CASSLQGRVLHF.